Sequencing of this TCR beta chain was carried out in a study of T cells in women clearing cervical HPV infection (dated by TCRdb to between 2017 and 2018). In the study overall: The cases were about 27 women with histologically confirmed HPV16-related CIN3 or worse, and 2 of these cases were invasive cancers. Five blinded duplicates per group were added as quality controls, giving around 60 samples: 50 or so participants and roughly 10 replicates. Cases had a median age of approximately 35 years compared with roughly 37 for controls, and baseline characteristics showed no significant differences between the groups. The controls were 25 women whose single incident HPV16 infection cleared within 12 months with no development of precancer or cancer. Nested within Costa Rica's Guanacaste HPV Natural History Study, an exploratory proof-of-principle case-control study compared TCR repertoires across cervical HPV16 outcomes. Cases and controls were matched on year of sample collection and on age within five years. Since HLA typing was available for only a few women, HLA type could not be ruled out as a confounder. Blood from cases was collected at the visit where the lesion was first found, while blood from controls was collected once the infection could no longer be detected. The parent cohort enrolled 8,500 to 11,000 women aged 18 or older in Guanacaste, Costa Rica, during about 1992 to 1994 and followed them for approximately 7 years. For cases, the median interval between lesion detection and blood sampling was more than 130 days, with an interquartile range of about 85 to 220 days.

Notes on this clone: The clone's antigen remains unknown. The missing CDR3 end, 3 residues past where the read stops, is filled in from the germline J gene.

Results the study describes overall, beyond this receptor: TRBV6-7 relative abundance was lower in cases than in controls (about 0.099% versus 0.17%; Bonferroni P = 0.0008). Because the number of T cells in each sample was unknown, differences in richness could reflect differing T-cell content rather than repertoire biology. TCR repertoire richness was significantly higher in CIN3+ cases than in controls across sequencing depths, while evenness did not differ. Random forest classifiers that combined richness and V gene abundances separated cases from controls with an estimated AUC of around 0.87. Whether associations preceded infection or resulted from infection could not be shown with the cross-sectional design, and effector/memory subsets and HPV-specific T cells were not isolated.

Every participant had a single incident cervical HPV16 infection, and prevalent HPV16 infections were excluded. Cervical HPV DNA was detected with MY09/MY11 PCR, and genotyping was done with dot-blot hybridization. About 14 mL of heparinized blood was centrifuged, after which the buffy coat was aliquoted, frozen at -30 degrees C, and then stored at -80 degrees C. Genomic DNA was extracted from buffy coat specimens using QIAGEN kits. TCR beta CDR3 regions were amplified by multiplex PCR using the immunoSEQ assay from an average of roughly 1,100 ng genomic DNA per sample. The assay corrected primer bias using a complete synthetic TCR repertoire to establish an amplification baseline. Amplicons were sequenced on the Illumina platform. The published analysis was carried out like this. Sequences were error-corrected by clustering with frequency ratios and a modified nearest-neighbor algorithm, then analyzed in the immunoSEQ Analyzer with IMGT gene definitions. At each rarefaction depth, TCR richness and evenness were averaged across 20 rarefaction repeats, and any sample with fewer sequences than the depth was left out. Relative abundances of V, D and J genes were compared between groups using Wilcoxon rank sum tests, with FDR correction applied. An intraclass correlation of roughly 96% for TCR richness and an average of roughly 83% across 65 to 70 gene segments were obtained from the blinded duplicates. Not all clones reach the TCRdb copy of this immuneACCESS table, which keeps in-frame sequences only. Checked studies attribute under half of the gap to unresolved V genes and leave the rest unexplained. The D gene and trimming were derived from the DNA, and the V and J assignments and clone size from that table. The table for this sample records around 8,800 clones. The ten largest account for approximately 8.2% of the sample.

The germline V gene (reference sequence) provides CDR1 PRHDT and CDR2 FYEKMQ. Including the terminal cysteine and phenylalanine, the CDR3 comprises 17 residues. The CDR3 was read in part: 42 bases, with the frame set at base 1. Compared with germline, V lacks 5 bases and J lacks 5 bases; bases without a gene match: 8. This sequence originates from a woman aged 18 to 69 with a cervical HPV16 infection that either progressed to CIN3+ or cleared (not recorded which). The V and J genes are TRBV13 and TRBJ1-6, with 11 junctional bases fitting TRBD1. The sequenced sample was blood buffy coat. The CDR3 has the sequence CASSRMGQGGDNSPLHF. CDR3 DNA (partial): TGTGCCAGCAGCCGAATGGGACAGGGGGGGGATAATTCACCC.